This TCR beta chain was identified in a study of T cell responses to AZD1222 COVID-19 vaccine. Broader study findings: Females made up more of the donors, who were largely white British, and clonal diversity may have come out too low. After two AZD1222 doses, spike-specific TCR breadth and depth rose versus day 0.

Assay: immunoSEQ multiplex PCR; the TCRdb copy retains only in-frame clones and omits some. The sample contains over 85,000 clones, approximately 90% of which appear only once. V lost 3 bases and J lost 8; bases outside the gene matches: 3. Per the germline V gene, CDR1 is SNHLY and CDR2 is FYNNEI. This CDR3 is 12 amino acids long. As concerns this clone: Its specificity is unknown.

The starting material was peripheral blood, obtained 28 days after the second AZD1222 dose. The genes are TRBV2 and TRBJ1-1; 7 positions agree with TRBD1. This receptor was obtained from an adult who received the AZD1222 COVID-19 vaccine. The CDR3 DNA reads as TGTGCCAGCAGTGATCCAGGGGGGGAAGCTTTCTTT. It codes for CASSDPGGEAFF. The variable domain in full, with the rest retrieved from reference TRBV2 and TRBJ1-1, is EPEVTQTPSHQVTQMGQEVILRCVPISNHLYFYWYRQILGQKVEFLVSFYNNEISEKSEIFDDQFSVERPDGSNFTLKIRSTKLEDSAMYFCASSDPGGEAFFGQGTRLTVV.